Below, 9 T cell receptor beta chains from the same sample are listed, as sequenced in a study of blood T cells in healthy people across ages. Primed by a sample-barcoded 5' primer and a J-beta primer mix, a second PCR proceeded for roughly 6 to 12 cycles. TCRdb passed the 5' RACE reads through MiXCR, listing each CDR3 protein once. The sample comprises 600,000 to 850,000 distinct CDR3 sequences, roughly 41% of which are singletons, and under 25% rests with the top ten. Input material: blood. These receptors were collected from a woman aged 60-70 years in good health.

This clonotype was found many times. This chain connects TRBV4-1 to TRBJ2-3, with D perhaps matching TRBD1 (5 bases). Germline CDR1 reads MGHRA; CDR2 reads YSYEKL. Trimming pared 0 bases from V and 2 bases from J, leaving 12 bases between. This CDR3 is built from 16 residues. The CDR3 sequence is CASSQDNQGSTDTQYF. As DNA, the CDR3 is TGCGCCAGCAGCCAAGATAATCAGGGATCCACAGATACGCAGTATTTT.

V is TRBV10-3 and J is TRBJ2-7; D is perhaps TRBD2 (5 bases). Per germline, CDR1 ENHRY and CDR2 SYGVKD. The ends were cut back, 5 bases at V and 5 bases at J, with 16 bases in the middle. The CDR3 has 14 amino acids. The CDR3 DNA sequence: TGTGCCATCAGTAGACGGGAAGACCCGAACGAGCAGTACTTC. Translated, it gives CAISRREDPNEQYF.

Of note for this clonotype: The junction and the germline gene differ at one end; a read error may be behind it. The chain employs TRBV20-1 and TRBJ2-5; 8 positions agree with TRBD1. The CDR3 is 15 residues long. The germline V gene encodes CDR1 DFQATT and CDR2 SNEGSKA (reference sequence). CDR3 DNA sequence: TGCAGTGCTAGTGCCAGGGGGCGCGGGCAAGAGATCCAGTACTTC. Its protein is CSASARGRGQEIQYF.

The chain uses TRBV10-2 and TRBJ2-1, with TRBD1 identical over 11 bases. The CDR3 totals 16 residues. CDR1 and CDR2 from the germline V gene are WSHSY and SAAADI. The V gene end was trimmed by 0 bases and the J gene end by 3 bases; junction bases not matched to a gene: 1. CDR3 DNA sequence: TGCGCCAGCAGTGAGTCTGGGACAGGGGGCTACAATGAGCAGTTCTTC. It is translated as CASSESGTGGYNEQFF.

This sequence joins TRBV20-1 and TRBJ2-7; TRBD2 might be the D (5 bases). Between the trimmed V and J ends, which lost 0 bases and 3 bases, there was a span of 15 bases. CDR3 size: 15 residues. Germline V gene lookup returns CDR1 DFQATT and CDR2 SNEGSKA (reference sequence). CDR3 in DNA: TGCAGTGCTAGAGATAGGGAGCGATCCCGCTACGAGCAGTACTTC. Translating gives CSARDRERSRYEQYF.

The rearrangement uses TRBV12-3 or TRBV12-4 and TRBJ2-7, with 7 bases lining up with TRBD2. V shed 8 bases, J shed 1 base, and the junction held 11 bases outside the gene matches. The CDR3 totals 15 residues. The CDR3 nucleotides are TGTGCCAGCTCCCGAGGGAGGGGACTTTCCTACGAGCAGTACTTC. Its translation is CASSRGRGLSYEQYF.

V and J are TRBV18 and TRBJ2-6; 8 bases line up with TRBD1. The CDR3 covers 19 residues. In germline, CDR1 is KGHSH, CDR2 LQKENI. J gave up 0 bases and V 6 bases, and 13 bases lay outside the gene matches. The CDR3 protein is CASSRGGQEYYSGANVLTF. CDR3 coding DNA: TGTGCCAGCTCGCGAGGGGGACAGGAATACTACTCTGGGGCCAACGTCCTGACTTTC.

Regarding this clonotype: Mismatch with germline at one junction end may stem from a read error. The chain combines TRBV5-1 with TRBJ1-6; D is possibly TRBD1 (5 bases). This CDR3 has 15 residues. Germline-derived CDR1 and CDR2 are SGHRS and YFSETQ. CDR3 in DNA: TGCGCCAGCAGCTTGGATTCCAGGGAGGCTTCACCCCCCCACTTT. Encoded protein: CASSLDSREASPPHF. The whole variable domain, filled in from reference TRBV5-1 and TRBJ1-6, reads KAGVTQTPRYLIKTRGQQVTLSCSPISGHRSVSWYQQTPGQGLQFLFEYFSETQRNKGNFPGRFSGRQFSNSRSEMNVSTLELGDSALYLCASSLDSREASPPHFGNGTRLTVT.

The chain carries TRBV3-1 and TRBJ2-4; D may match TRBD1 or TRBD2 (5 bases each). The closer fit of TRBJ2-7 to the DNA end suggests the J call may be wrong. The CDR3 consists of 14 residues. CDR1 and CDR2 (germline): LGHDT, YNNKEL (reference sequence). The CDR3 nucleotides are TGTGCCAGCAGCCAAGAGGGGACGATGAACGAGCAGTACTTC. This gives the protein CASSQEGTMNEQYF.